These 3 T cell receptor beta chains share one sample of origin, sequenced in a study of monozygotic twins with inflammatory bowel disease. TCRdb re-analyzed the 5' RACE reads; it lists each CDR3 protein once, without DNA. The listing contains 300,000 to 350,000 distinct CDR3 sequences. Sequences were obtained from blood. The origin of the receptors is a human donor with ulcerative colitis or Crohn's disease, or a healthy co-twin of an affected twin (not recorded which).

V gene TRBV30 combines with J gene TRBJ1-1; TCRdb indicates TRBD1, and absent DNA this call remains unverified. The CDR3 covers 15 residues. Germline V gene data show CDR1 as GTSNPN and CDR2 as SVGIG (reference sequence). CDR3 protein: CAWRTSGQGKTEAFF.

The chain employs TRBV20-1 and TRBJ2-7; no DNA is available, so the TRBD1 call from TCRdb remains unchecked. The CDR3 contains 14 residues. Germline V gives CDR1 DFQATT, CDR2 SNEGSKA (reference sequence). The CDR3 reads CSTRQGPAFYEQYF.

The chain links TRBV5-1 to TRBJ2-7; no DNA is available, so the TRBD1 call from TCRdb remains unchecked. This CDR3 has 14 residues. Germline V CDR1 and CDR2: SGHRS, YFSETQ. The CDR3 spells CASRPGQGLYEQYF.